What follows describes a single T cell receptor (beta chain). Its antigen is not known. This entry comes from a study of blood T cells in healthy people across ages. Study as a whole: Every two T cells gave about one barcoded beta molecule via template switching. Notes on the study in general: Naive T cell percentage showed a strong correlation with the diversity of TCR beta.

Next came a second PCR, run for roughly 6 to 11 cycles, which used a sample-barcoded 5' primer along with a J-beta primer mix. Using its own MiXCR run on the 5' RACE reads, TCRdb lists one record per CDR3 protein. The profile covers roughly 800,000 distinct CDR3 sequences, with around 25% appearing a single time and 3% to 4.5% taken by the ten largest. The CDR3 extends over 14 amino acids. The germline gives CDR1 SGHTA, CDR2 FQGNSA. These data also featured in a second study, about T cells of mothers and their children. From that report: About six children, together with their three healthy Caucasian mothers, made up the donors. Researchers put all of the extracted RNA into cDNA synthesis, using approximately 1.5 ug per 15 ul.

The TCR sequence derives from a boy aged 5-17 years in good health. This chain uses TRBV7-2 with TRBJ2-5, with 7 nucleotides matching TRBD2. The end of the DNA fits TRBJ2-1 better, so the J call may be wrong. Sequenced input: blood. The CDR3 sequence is CASSPRREFNEQFF. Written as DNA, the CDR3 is TGTGCCAGCAGCCCTCGGCGGGAGTTCAATGAGCAGTTCTTC.